Listed below are T cell receptor beta chains from one sample, sequenced in a study of T cell responses to AZD1222 COVID-19 vaccine. Method: immunoSEQ multiplex PCR; TCRdb's copy keeps in-frame clones and lacks some. The sample carries about 150,000 clones, about nine tenths recorded once. Specimen: peripheral blood, collected on day 0 of AZD1222 vaccination. The source is an adult in good health. The CDR3 runs from the conserved cysteine through the conserved F or W. Fields, in order: V gene, J gene, clone size, CDR3 protein. The size of a clone is reported for some rows only, either as once, few or many, or as a class for expanded clones.

V: TRBV24-1
J: TRBJ2-1
size: -
CDR3: CATSDVARDYNEQFF

V: TRBV12-3/TRBV12-4
J: TRBJ2-7
size: -
CDR3: CASSLGQYEQYF

V: TRBV11-2
J: TRBJ1-1
size: once
CDR3: CASSRRQGATEAFF

V: TRBV5-8
J: TRBJ2-7
size: -
CDR3: CASSPLRAGGVSYEQYF

V: TRBV19
J: TRBJ1-1
size: few
CDR3: CASSRTEAFF

V: TRBV19
J: TRBJ2-7
size: -
CDR3: CASSNADRDLSEQYF

V: TRBV10-3
J: TRBJ1-4
size: -
CDR3: CAISESSRTNEKLFF

V: TRBV28
J: TRBJ1-2
size: -
CDR3: CASSFARGRGDYGYTF

V: TRBV9
J: TRBJ1-2
size: -
CDR3: CASSVIPQGVGRNYGYTF

V: TRBV6-5
J: TRBJ1-2
size: -
CDR3: CASTADRGSDGYTF

V: TRBV6-6
J: TRBJ1-1
size: -
CDR3: CASSWTGIMNTEAFF

V: TRBV4-3
J: TRBJ1-2
size: -
CDR3: CASSQDTGEGYGYTF

V: TRBV7-3
J: TRBJ2-1
size: -
CDR3: CASSLGTSGEQFF

V: TRBV3-1/TRBV3-2
J: TRBJ2-3
size: -
CDR3: CASSQEKNTDTQYF

V: TRBV9
J: TRBJ2-1
size: -
CDR3: CASSWGQTSGLAGVDEQFF

V: TRBV19
J: TRBJ1-5
size: -
CDR3: CASKLSYSNQPQHF

V: TRBV29-1
J: TRBJ1-1
size: -
CDR3: CSGSGTGGTEAFF

V: TRBV3-1/TRBV3-2
J: TRBJ1-2
size: -
CDR3: CASSQGKGDTYYGYTF

V: TRBV19
J: TRBJ1-1
size: -
CDR3: CASSPIGGLDTEAFF

V: TRBV30
J: TRBJ1-1
size: -
CDR3: CAWTLQQNTEAFF

V: TRBV15
J: TRBJ2-1
size: -
CDR3: CATSRGLAGGRNEQFF

V: TRBV11-2
J: TRBJ2-5
size: once
CDR3: CASSLGVREGRGKTQYF

V: TRBV27
J: TRBJ2-1
size: once
CDR3: CASSYTRVNEQFF

V: TRBV7-9
J: TRBJ1-2
size: -
CDR3: CASSPFGDEVIYGYTF

V: TRBV5-4
J: TRBJ2-7
size: -
CDR3: CASSLGGGSYEQYF

V: TRBV6-5
J: TRBJ2-7
size: -
CDR3: CAGSDRGIHEQYF